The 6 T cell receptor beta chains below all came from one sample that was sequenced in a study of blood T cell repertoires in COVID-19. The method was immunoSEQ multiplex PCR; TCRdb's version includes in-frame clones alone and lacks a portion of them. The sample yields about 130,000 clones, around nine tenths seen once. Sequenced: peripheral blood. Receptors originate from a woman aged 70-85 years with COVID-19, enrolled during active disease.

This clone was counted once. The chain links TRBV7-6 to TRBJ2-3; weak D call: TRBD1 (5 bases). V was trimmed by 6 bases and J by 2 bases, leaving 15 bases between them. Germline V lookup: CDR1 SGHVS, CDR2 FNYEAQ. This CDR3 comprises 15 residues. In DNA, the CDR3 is TGTGCCAGCAGTCGTTTTCAGGGTCACACAGATACGCAGTATTTT. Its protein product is CASSRFQGHTDTQYF.

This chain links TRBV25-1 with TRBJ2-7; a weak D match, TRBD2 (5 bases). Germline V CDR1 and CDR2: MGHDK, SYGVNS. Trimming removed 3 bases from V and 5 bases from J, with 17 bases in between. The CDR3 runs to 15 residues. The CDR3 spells CASSDVALGWNEQYF. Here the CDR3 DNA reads TGTGCCAGCAGTGATGTAGCGCTGGGATGGAACGAGCAGTACTTC.

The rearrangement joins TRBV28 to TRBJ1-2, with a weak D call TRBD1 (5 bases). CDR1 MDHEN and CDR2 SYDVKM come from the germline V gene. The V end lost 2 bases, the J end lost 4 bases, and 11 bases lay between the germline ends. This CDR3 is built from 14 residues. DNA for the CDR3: TGTGCCAGCAGTTTAAGGGGCGAGATCTATGGCTACACCTTC. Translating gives CASSLRGEIYGYTF.

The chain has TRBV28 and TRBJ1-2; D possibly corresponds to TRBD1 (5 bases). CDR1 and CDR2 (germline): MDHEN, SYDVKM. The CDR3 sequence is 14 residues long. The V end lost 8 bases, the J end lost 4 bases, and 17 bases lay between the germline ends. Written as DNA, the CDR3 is TGTGCCAGCTGGCAGGCAGGGCAGGTCTATGGCTACACCTTC. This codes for CASWQAGQVYGYTF.

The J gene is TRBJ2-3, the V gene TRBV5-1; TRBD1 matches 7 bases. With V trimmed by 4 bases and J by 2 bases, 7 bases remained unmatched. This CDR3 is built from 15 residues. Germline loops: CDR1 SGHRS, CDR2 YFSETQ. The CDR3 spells CASSGGQSFTDTQYF. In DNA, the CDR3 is TGCGCCAGCAGCGGGGGACAGTCCTTCACAGATACGCAGTATTTT. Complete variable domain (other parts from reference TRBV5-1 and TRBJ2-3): KAGVTQTPRYLIKTRGQQVTLSCSPISGHRSVSWYQQTPGQGLQFLFEYFSETQRNKGNFPGRFSGRQFSNSRSEMNVSTLELGDSALYLCASSGGQSFTDTQYFGPGTRLTVL.

The CDR3 loop reads CAWSLQGLNTEAFF. CDR3 bases: TGTGCCTGGAGTCTCCAGGGGTTGAACACTGAAGCTTTCTTT. This chain joins TRBV30 and TRBJ1-1, with TRBD1 as a possible D gene (6 bases). This CDR3 comprises 14 residues. With 2 bases removed from V and 0 bases from J, the gap between germline ends came to 10 bases. Germline V CDR1 and CDR2: GTSNPN, SVGIG (reference sequence).